Sequencing of this TCR beta chain was carried out in a study of blood T cells in healthy people across ages. From germline, CDR1 is DFQATT and CDR2 SNEGSKA (reference sequence). The CDR3 has 14 amino acids. The V gene end was trimmed by 8 bases and the J gene end by 1 base; junction bases not matched to a gene: 8. It was with a sample-barcoded 5' primer and a J-beta primer mix that a second PCR of about 6 to 12 cycles was run. MiXCR, run by TCRdb on the 5' RACE reads, gives a single entry per CDR3 protein. The sample yields about 1.7 million distinct CDR3 sequences, over 25% seen once. Every participating donor contributed roughly 10 milliliters of peripheral blood through a draw. Per-sample PBMC isolation yielded at least 7 million cells.

The TCR was taken from a woman aged 25 to 45 in good health. V usage is TRBV20-1 and J usage is TRBJ1-1; TRBD1 agrees at 9 bases. The sample comprised blood. The CDR3 region is CSTGGDRANTEAFF. CDR3 nucleotides: TGCAGTACCGGTGGGGACAGGGCGAACACTGAAGCTTTCTTT.